Each of the 14 T cell receptor beta chains below was sequenced from the same sample in a study of molecular identifiers for immune sequencing clone quantification. MiXCR, applied by TCRdb to the PCR reads, yields one record per CDR3 protein. The sample records about 510,000 distinct CDR3 sequences, about a fifth being singletons. The specimen sequenced was naive CD8+ T cells from blood, with Jurkat cell RNA spiked in. Subset defined: FACS-sorted CD8+CD4-CCR7+CD45RA+ naive T cells. All receptors come from a human donor in good health. Some libraries in this study had Jurkat cell RNA spiked in.

As to this clonotype: The junction does not match germline at one end; this may be a read error. V usage is TRBV12-3 or TRBV12-4 and J usage is TRBJ2-7; 7 bases align to TRBD1. This CDR3 contains 14 residues. The CDR3 bases are TGTGCCAGCAGCCCTACCCGACAGGGCTACGAGCGGTACTTC. Translating it yields CASSPTRQGYERYF.

This clonotype has at least ten counts. The chain joins TRBV29-1 to TRBJ1-1; no firm D call. This CDR3 has 14 residues. Per the germline V gene, CDR1 is SQVTM and CDR2 is ANQGSEA. Deletions cut 5 bases from V and 0 bases from J, with 13 bases between. The DNA of the CDR3 is TGCAGCGTTCGGCCCAATTCAATGAACACTGAAGCTTTCTTT. Protein product: CSVRPNSMNTEAFF.

This clonotype has a count of ten or more. This rearrangement joins TRBV4-1 to TRBJ1-1; D call uncertain. Germline values: CDR1 MGHRA, CDR2 YSYEKL. The V gene lost 1 base and the J gene lost 0 bases, with 15 bases spanning the gap. The CDR3 consists of 17 residues. CDR3 region: CASSQVPGRRLNTEAFF. CDR3 coding DNA: TGCGCCAGCAGCCAAGTTCCGGGTCGGAGACTGAACACTGAAGCTTTCTTT.

This clonotype was counted a few times. The V and J genes are TRBV7-9 and TRBJ2-7; 8 bases align to TRBD2. The V segment lost 4 bases and the J segment 5 bases; nucleotides outside the gene matches: 7. The CDR3 length is 14 residues. The germline V gene encodes CDR1 SEHNR and CDR2 FQNEAQ (reference sequence). The CDR3 region is CASSYGGRINEQYF. The CDR3 DNA reads as TGTGCCAGCAGCTATGGCGGGAGGATCAACGAGCAGTACTTC.

About this clonotype itself: A read error is possible here, since a much larger clone lies one base away. CDR3 DNA: TGTGCCAGCAGCTTAAACCCCGACTATGGCTACGCCTTC. The encoded protein is CASSLNPDYGYAF. The chain links TRBV7-9 to TRBJ1-2; D is undetermined. Germline V gene lookup returns CDR1 SEHNR and CDR2 FQNEAQ (reference sequence). The CDR3 is made up of 13 amino acids.

This clonotype was found a few times. The rearrangement uses TRBV7-9 and TRBJ1-4; 7 nucleotides line up with TRBD1. The germline gives CDR1 SEHNR, CDR2 FQNEAQ (reference sequence). Unmatched junction bases numbered 17, after V lost 4 bases and J lost 0 bases. The CDR3 has 20 amino acids. This CDR3 reads CASSSPEGHRGPATNEKLFF. As DNA, the CDR3 is TGTGCCAGCAGCTCCCCAGAGGGGCACAGGGGCCCTGCAACTAATGAAAAACTGTTTTTT.

This clonotype was recorded many times. The rearrangement uses TRBV7-9 and TRBJ2-3; D perhaps matches TRBD1 (5 bases). V was trimmed by 4 bases and J by 0 bases, leaving 17 bases between them. Germline CDR1 reads SEHNR; CDR2 reads FQNEAQ (reference sequence). This CDR3 has 17 residues. DNA of the CDR3: TGTGCCAGCAGCTCCTCCTTAACAGACAGAAGCACAGATACGCAGTATTTT. It translates to CASSSSLTDRSTDTQYF.

In its sample, this clonotype was seen many times. The chain uses TRBV7-9 and TRBJ2-3; D gene unclear. The CDR3 covers 13 residues. V was clipped by 6 bases and J by 2 bases, with 9 bases between them. Germline V gene data show CDR1 as SEHNR and CDR2 as FQNEAQ (reference sequence). The CDR3 DNA is TGTGCCAGCAGGGCCTTACTCACAGATACGCAGTATTTT. It specifies CASRALLTDTQYF.

The gene calls are TRBV6-5 and TRBJ2-6; 8 bases align to TRBD1. Germline V gene sequence: CDR1 MNHEY, CDR2 SVGAGI. The junction had 4 bases not matched to a gene; V was cut back by 8 bases and J by 1 base. The CDR3 loop spans 15 amino acids. Here the CDR3 DNA reads TGTGCCAGCGGAGACAGGGGTTCTGGGGCCAACGTCCTGACTTTC. Translating gives CASGDRGSGANVLTF.

V gene TRBV4-1 combines with J gene TRBJ1-1, with TRBD1 as a possible D gene (5 bases). V lost 1 base to trimming and J lost 4 bases, with 10 bases between them. CDR3 length equals 14 residues. Per germline, CDR1 MGHRA and CDR2 YSYEKL. In nucleotides, the CDR3 is TGCGCCAGCAGCCAAGGGCACGGGGGCACTGAAGCTTTCTTT. This gives the protein CASSQGHGGTEAFF.

This clonotype was counted at least ten times. The V call is TRBV4-3, the J call TRBJ2-7; 7 bases are shared with TRBD2. The V segment lost 0 bases and the J segment 3 bases; nucleotides outside the gene matches: 5. The CDR3 is 15 amino acids. Per germline, CDR1 LGHNA and CDR2 YSLEER. CDR3 DNA sequence: TGCGCCAGCAGCCAAGATTGGCGGGGGAACTACGAGCAGTACTTC. It is translated as CASSQDWRGNYEQYF.

This clonotype has ten or more counts. The gene calls are TRBV4-1 and TRBJ2-2, with a weak D call TRBD1 (5 bases). This CDR3 comprises 15 residues. V gave up 0 bases and J gave up 6 bases, with 11 bases separating them. CDR1 is MGHRA, CDR2 YSYEKL, per germline. CDR3 bases: TGCGCCAGCAGCCAAGACGCAGGGTGGGCCGGGGAGCTGTTTTTT. This gives the protein CASSQDAGWAGELFF.

The CDR3 DNA is TGTGCCAGCAGCGCGGGACTAGCGGGAGGGTCGTACAATGAGCAGTTCTTC. This codes for CASSAGLAGGSYNEQFF. This chain joins TRBV9 and TRBJ2-1; 16 nucleotides align to TRBD2. The ends lost 3 bases at V and 4 bases at J; junction bases unmatched: 4. The CDR3 runs to 17 residues. Germline V gives CDR1 SGDLS, CDR2 YYNGEE.

This clonotype was found many times. This chain connects TRBV5-8 to TRBJ2-7; D remains ambiguous. The CDR3 is 14 amino acids. V was clipped by 4 bases and J by 2 bases, with 13 bases between them. CDR1 is SGHTS, CDR2 YDEGEE, per germline. The CDR3: CASSPDTEPYEQYF. CDR3 sequence (DNA): TGTGCCAGCAGCCCAGATACAGAACCCTACGAGCAGTACTTC.